The rows below give T cell receptor beta chains drawn from one sample of a study of spatial heterogeneity in lung cancer. In TCRdb, the 5' RACE reads were re-called with MiXCR into one record per CDR3 protein. The sample shows some 110,000 distinct CDR3 sequences, less than 15% of them seen only once. The source was PBMCs, collected at follow-up. These receptors were taken from a male donor with early-stage non-small cell lung cancer. CDR3s include the opening cysteine and the closing phenylalanine or tryptophan. The D gene is left open where the match is weak. Clone size appears in some rows only: once, few, many, or a class for an expanded clone.

>TRBJ2-7|TRBV5-1|many|.
CASSLAGPEQYF
TGCGCCAGCAGCTTGGCAGGGCCCGAGCAGTACTTC
>TRBJ2-7|TRBV20-1|.|TRBD1
CSAPRQGVTYEQYF
TGCAGTGCCCCAAGACAGGGGGTAACCTACGAGCAGTACTTC
>TRBJ2-7|TRBV10-3|.|.
CAISRERQDEQYF
TGTGCCATCAGCCGAGAAAGACAGGACGAGCAGTACTTC
>TRBJ2-3|TRBV4-3|few|.
CASSQARLADTQYF
TGCGCCAGCAGCCAAGCCAGACTAGCAGATACGCAGTATTTT
>TRBJ2-2|TRBV18|.|.
CASSSGTGVPGELFF
TGTGCCAGCTCATCCGGTACGGGTGTACCCGGGGAGCTGTTTTTT
>TRBJ2-7|TRBV27|.|TRBD1
CASSSRDRGFNEQYF
TGTGCCAGCAGTTCCCGAGACAGGGGTTTTAACGAGCAGTACTTC
>TRBJ1-2|TRBV4-3|many|TRBD1
CASSWTGGDGYTF
TGCGCCAGCAGCTGGACAGGGGGCGATGGCTACACCTTC
>TRBJ1-1|TRBV2|.|.
CASSEISPGDTEAFF
TGTGCCAGCAGTGAAATCTCACCGGGGGACACTGAAGCTTTCTTT
>TRBJ1-5|TRBV11-2|few|.
CASSLGSSHSNQPQHF
TGTGCCAGCAGCTTAGGAAGCAGTCATAGCAATCAGCCCCAGCATTTT
>TRBJ1-3|TRBV28|few|.
CASSSSTSGNTIYF
TGTGCCAGCAGCTCCTCGACCTCTGGAAACACCATATATTTT
>TRBJ1-5|TRBV19|.|.
CASSIFRVNQPQHF
TGTGCCAGTAGTATTTTCAGGGTCAATCAGCCCCAGCATTTT
>TRBJ2-7|TRBV5-1|many|.
CASSSYSSDEQYF
TGCGCCAGCAGCAGCTACTCCTCGGACGAGCAGTACTTC
>TRBJ2-5|TRBV11-2|.|TRBD2
CASSSTYPGRAQYF
TGTGCCAGCAGCTCGACATACCCGGGGAGGGCCCAGTACTTC
>TRBJ2-6|TRBV5-5|.|.
CASSLAHLSEANVLTF
TGTGCCAGCAGCTTGGCCCACCTCTCTGAGGCCAACGTCCTGACTTTC
>TRBJ2-5|TRBV20-1|few|TRBD1
CSANRGPMETQYF
TGCAGTGCTAACAGGGGGCCTATGGAGACCCAGTACTTC
>TRBJ2-7|TRBV20-1|.|.
CSARDPSEGYEQYF
TGCAGTGCTAGAGATCCAAGCGAAGGATACGAGCAGTACTTC
>TRBJ2-5|TRBV5-4|.|TRBD2
CASSRNTGGQETQYF
TGTGCCAGCAGCCGGAATACGGGGGGACAAGAGACCCAGTACTTC
>TRBJ1-1|TRBV10-3|few|.
CASTRGVETEAFF
TGTGCCAGTACAAGGGGGGTAGAGACTGAAGCTTTCTTT
>TRBJ2-7|TRBV28|many|.
CASSLGRSYEQYF
TGTGCCAGCAGTTTGGGCAGGTCCTACGAGCAGTACTTC
>TRBJ1-5|TRBV12-3/TRBV12-4|.|TRBD1
CASSLDGTGVQPQHF
TGTGCCAGCAGTTTAGATGGGACAGGGGTTCAGCCCCAGCATTTT
>TRBJ2-3|TRBV7-9|.|.
CASSLAASTDTQYF
TGTGCCAGCAGCTTGGCAGCTAGCACAGATACGCAGTATTTT
>TRBJ1-1|TRBV27|few|TRBD1
CASSSDRGHFGNTEAFF
TGTGCCAGCAGTTCGGACAGGGGGCATTTTGGGAACACTGAAGCTTTCTTT
>TRBJ2-7|TRBV6-1|.|TRBD1
CASSARTGTYEQYF
TGTGCCAGCAGTGCACGGACAGGGACCTACGAGCAGTACTTC
>TRBJ2-3|TRBV15|few|.
CATSRENPSDTQYF
TGTGCCACCAGCAGGGAGAATCCGTCAGATACGCAGTATTTT
>TRBJ1-1|TRBV28|.|TRBD1
CASTPPDRVFKAFF
TGTGCCAGCACCCCACCCGACAGGGTATTCAAAGCTTTCTTT
>TRBJ2-5|TRBV19|.|.
CASRGTFQETQYF
TGTGCCAGTAGAGGGACTTTCCAAGAGACCCAGTACTTC
>TRBJ1-5|TRBV2|few|.
CASSDWGNQPQHF
TGTGCCAGCAGTGATTGGGGAAATCAGCCCCAGCATTTT
>TRBJ1-5|TRBV12-3/TRBV12-4|.|.
CASSLEAARGNQPQHF
TGTGCCAGCAGTTTAGAGGCGGCGCGCGGCAATCAGCCCCAGCATTTT
>TRBJ2-3|TRBV24-1|few|.
CATSDFGGLGTDTQYF
TGTGCCACCAGTGATTTTGGGGGATTAGGCACAGATACGCAGTATTTT